This is a list of T cell receptor beta chains from one sample in a study of CD8+ T cells in alopecia areata. The method was immunoSEQ multiplex PCR; TCRdb's version includes in-frame clones alone and lacks a portion of them. The table includes about 110,000 clones, under 65% detected once. Source material: NKG2D-low CD8+ T cells sorted from blood. The receptor set was obtained from a human donor with alopecia areata. The CDR3 runs from the conserved cysteine through the conserved F or W.

J gene | V gene | CDR3 protein
. | TRBV28 | CASSQSSGRIPGETQYF
TRBJ1-2 | TRBV5-1 | CASSLAGTAPISGYGYTF
TRBJ1-1 | TRBV28 | CASSEAFF
TRBJ1-2 | TRBV5-8 | CASSLLNYGYTF
TRBJ1-1 | TRBV29-1 | CSASAGMNTEAFF
TRBJ1-2 | TRBV9 | CASSERTLNYGYTF
TRBJ2-5 | TRBV14 | CASSQGSGAQYF
TRBJ2-7 | TRBV4-1 | CASSQEGEGLAIYEQYF
TRBJ2-3 | TRBV28 | CASSSVAGPDTQYF
TRBJ2-2 | TRBV2 | CASSGRGAGGELFF
TRBJ2-3 | TRBV29-1 | CSVPGAGPTDTQYF
TRBJ1-1 | TRBV5-1 | CASSLRAGNTEAFF
TRBJ2-6 | TRBV4-2 | CASSQDGQTSGANVLTF
TRBJ2-1 | TRBV30 | CAWSENRGLYNEQFF
TRBJ2-1 | TRBV7-9 | CASTGRASSYNEQFF
TRBJ1-2 | TRBV7-2 | CASSYGQLGYGYTF
TRBJ2-7 | TRBV11-2 | CASSHTAYEQYF
TRBJ2-3 | TRBV2 | CANLGVRDTQYF
TRBJ2-3 | TRBV7-9 | CASSLRELTSLSTDTQYF
TRBJ1-3 | TRBV19 | CASSTYIAGNTIYF
TRBJ2-5 | TRBV12-5 | CASGLPTRQSWETQYF
TRBJ2-1 | TRBV9 | CASSVDEAASYNEQFF
TRBJ2-3 | TRBV2 | CATGGAGRPTDTQYF
TRBJ2-2 | TRBV27 | CASSLSGVGELFF
TRBJ2-5 | TRBV15 | CATSSRARGQETQYF
TRBJ2-1 | TRBV7-3 | CASSLKREPNEQFF
TRBJ1-2 | TRBV7-9 | CASSSTRFYGYTF
TRBJ1-2 | TRBV5-1 | CASSLWAGGTDGYTF
TRBJ1-2 | TRBV5-1 | CASSKYPDRADGYTF
TRBJ2-1 | TRBV5-1 | CASSSGEAGSDEQFF
TRBJ2-6 | TRBV6-4 | CASSDRDGANVLTF
TRBJ1-4 | TRBV28 | CASSLGSSNEKLFF
TRBJ2-4 | TRBV11-2 | CASSPGGRQGDPLFIQYF
TRBJ1-5 | TRBV27 | CASSTQGLDQPQHF
TRBJ2-7 | TRBV28 | CASSHQGASYEQYF
TRBJ1-2 | TRBV4-1 | CASSQVNSAGTF
TRBJ2-2 | TRBV2 | CASSTSKRAGILGGELFF
TRBJ2-7 | TRBV5-1 | CASSGQPYEQYF
TRBJ2-1 | TRBV11-3 | CASSLGANEQFF
TRBJ2-1 | TRBV11-2 | CASSLAPDNEQFF
TRBJ2-3 | TRBV27 | CASSLSHLADTQYF
TRBJ2-5 | TRBV13 | CASSAAAGQETQYF
TRBJ2-7 | TRBV6-1 | CASSEVMGGYEQYF
TRBJ2-1 | TRBV2 | CASTSYNEQFF
TRBJ2-2 | TRBV11-2 | CASTMGLAAYTGELFF
TRBJ2-7 | TRBV2 | CASSDGTGQRLSYEQYF
TRBJ2-7 | TRBV27 | CASTPSGANYEQYF
TRBJ2-7 | TRBV5-6 | CASSLSGDYEQYF
TRBJ2-1 | TRBV6-5 | CASSRGTGANNEQFF
TRBJ2-5 | TRBV28 | CASSTDGGETQYF
TRBJ2-1 | TRBV28 | CASSSKSSYNEQFF
TRBJ2-1 | TRBV6-5 | CASSPAGGHNEQFF
TRBJ2-7 | TRBV28 | CASSLDAPEQYF
TRBJ1-1 | TRBV29-1 | CSVRRMNTEAFF
TRBJ1-5 | TRBV27 | CASSLFGYSNQPQHF
TRBJ2-6 | TRBV7-3 | CASSHLSGANVLTF
TRBJ2-2 | TRBV5-1 | CASSFGPNTGELFF